These 23 T cell receptor beta chains share one sample of origin, sequenced in a study of T cell repertoires in cytomegalovirus infection. For these TCRs, the target antigens are not known. TCRdb recomputed calls from the reads with MiXCR, one row per CDR3 protein. The data contain 40,000 to 55,000 distinct CDR3 sequences, roughly 20% of them singletons. Specimen: CD8+ T cells from cultured PBMCs, collected from culture after CMV antigen stimulation. Receptor source: a human donor in good health (CMV status not recorded). Some clones in this sample may be carry-over from other donors' samples.

The chain employs TRBV6-5 and TRBJ2-5, with D uncertain. The CDR3 spans 14 residues. V lost 4 bases and J 1 base, leaving 10 bases between the germline ends. From germline, CDR1 is MNHEY and CDR2 SVGAGI. CDR3 nucleotide sequence: TGTGCCAGCAGTTTTACAGAGACCCAAGAGACCCAGTACTTC. It yields the protein CASSFTETQETQYF.

The J gene is TRBJ2-2, the V gene TRBV7-8, with TRBD1 identical over 8 bases. Germline values: CDR1 SGHVS, CDR2 FQNEAQ. The V gene end was trimmed by 6 bases and the J gene end by 6 bases; junction bases not matched to a gene: 12. This CDR3 is built from 16 residues. Here the CDR3 DNA reads TGTGCCAGCAGAGCCAGGGGACAGGATTTTCCCGGGGAGCTGTTTTTT. Its translation: CASRARGQDFPGELFF.

This sequence joins TRBV7-9 and TRBJ2-5; a weak D match, TRBD2 (5 bases). Trimming pared 5 bases from V and 3 bases from J, leaving 22 bases between. The CDR3 spans 17 residues. Germline lookup yields CDR1 SEHNR and CDR2 FQNEAQ (reference sequence). CDR3 loop: CASSPPTSRGNKETQYF. For the CDR3, the DNA is TGTGCCAGCAGCCCTCCTACCAGCCGGGGAAATAAAGAGACCCAGTACTTC.

The chain employs TRBV6-2 or TRBV6-3 and TRBJ2-1; 7 bases are shared with TRBD2. Unmatched junction bases numbered 12, after V lost 4 bases and J lost 15 bases. This CDR3 has 13 amino acids. Germline CDR1 is MNHEY and CDR2 is SVGEGT. CDR3 amino acids: CASSSSLAWVPFF. The CDR3 DNA reads TGTGCCAGCAGTTCATCACTAGCGTGGGTGCCGTTCTTC.

This clonotype was picked up a small number of times. The chain is built from TRBV4-1 and TRBJ2-1; D is unresolved. The length of the CDR3 is 15 residues. Per germline, CDR1 MGHRA and CDR2 YSYEKL. V lost 4 bases and J 6 bases, leaving 16 bases between the germline ends. CDR3: CASSLSTDIINEQFF. The DNA for the CDR3 is TGCGCCAGCAGCCTCTCAACAGATATTATCAATGAGCAGTTCTTC.

The chain combines TRBV7-9 with TRBJ2-5; 9 positions agree with TRBD2. In germline, CDR1 is SEHNR, CDR2 FQNEAQ (reference sequence). The CDR3 contains 17 residues. J was trimmed by 2 bases and V by 7 bases; bases with no gene match: 14. The DNA for the CDR3 is TGTGCCAGCACCAGATCCGGCGGGAGGGGACGACAAGAGACCCAGTACTTC. This sequence encodes CASTRSGGRGRQETQYF. The entire variable domain, with the rest obtained from reference TRBV7-9 and TRBJ2-5, is as follows: DTGVSQNPRHKITKRGQNVTFRCDPISEHNRLYWYRQTLGQGPEFLTYFQNEAQLEKSRLLSDRFSAERPKGSFSTLEIQRTEQGDSAMYLCASTRSGGRGRQETQYFGPGTRLLVL.

V is TRBV7-2 and J is TRBJ2-5, with TRBD2 identical over 14 bases. Germline V lookup: CDR1 SGHTA, CDR2 FQGNSA. This CDR3 has 16 residues. The junction had 6 bases not matched to a gene; V was cut back by 5 bases and J by 4 bases. The CDR3 sequence is CASSMTSGGERETQYF. The CDR3 DNA sequence: TGTGCCAGCAGCATGACTAGCGGGGGGGAACGAGAGACCCAGTACTTC.

This clonotype was observed a handful of times. The chain uses TRBV4-1 and TRBJ2-1; 9 nucleotides match TRBD1. Trimming at V came to 4 bases and at J to 7 bases, leaving 5 bases not matched to a gene. Germline CDR1 is MGHRA and CDR2 is YSYEKL. The CDR3 is made up of 14 amino acids. The DNA of the CDR3 is TGCGCCAGCAGCCCCGGAGGACAGGGGAATGAGCAGTTCTTC. Its protein is CASSPGGQGNEQFF.

The chain combines TRBV7-9 with TRBJ2-7; a possible D gene is TRBD1 (5 bases). Germline CDR1 reads SEHNR; CDR2 reads FQNEAQ (reference sequence). This CDR3 contains 13 residues. The V end lost 8 bases, the J end lost 4 bases, and 15 bases lay between the germline ends. The CDR3 nucleotides are TGTGCCAGCGGTCCTCCGACAGTTTACGAGCAGTACTTC. Translated, it gives CASGPPTVYEQYF.

Only a few counts were recorded for this clonotype. The chain employs TRBV19 and TRBJ1-3, with no clear D. CDR1 LNHDA and CDR2 SQIVND come from the germline V gene (reference sequence). CDR3 length: 13 amino acids. V was clipped by 3 bases and J by 6 bases, with 9 bases between them. CDR3 in DNA: TGTGCCAGTAGTATTGGTCTTGAAAACACCATATATTTT. Amino acids: CASSIGLENTIYF.

The chain employs TRBV7-2 and TRBJ1-2; D is unresolved. This CDR3 is 12 amino acids long. The germline gives CDR1 SGHTA, CDR2 FQGNSA. V lost 5 bases and J lost 3, with 7 bases in between. CDR3 amino acids: CASSPFHYGYTF. In DNA, the CDR3 is TGTGCCAGCAGCCCCTTCCACTATGGCTACACCTTC.

The chain joins TRBV7-2 to TRBJ2-2; D may be TRBD1 (5 bases). Trimming removed 5 bases from V and 7 bases from J, with 8 bases in between. The CDR3 loop spans 12 amino acids. CDR1 is SGHTA, CDR2 FQGNSA, per germline. The CDR3 sequence: CASSPGNGELFF. The CDR3 DNA reads as TGTGCCAGCAGCCCAGGGAACGGGGAGCTGTTTTTT.

J is TRBJ2-6 and V is TRBV6-5; D uncertain. Germline V gene sequence: CDR1 MNHEY, CDR2 SVGAGI. This CDR3 is 16 amino acids long. Trimming cost V 2 bases and J 0 bases, with 8 bases left between them. The CDR3 sequence: CASSYDGDSGANVLTF. The CDR3 nucleotides are TGTGCCAGCAGTTACGACGGCGACTCTGGGGCCAACGTCCTGACTTTC.

The chain couples TRBV11-2 to TRBJ2-5; D is perhaps TRBD2 (5 bases). Trimming shortened V by 1 base and J by 0 bases, and 12 bases separated the two germline ends. This CDR3 spans 16 amino acids. Per the germline V gene, CDR1 is SGHAT and CDR2 is FQNNGV. The chain's CDR3 is CASSLGLRGYQETQYF. The CDR3 region has the DNA TGTGCCAGCAGCTTAGGTCTAAGAGGGTACCAAGAGACCCAGTACTTC.

The J gene is TRBJ2-7, the V gene TRBV2, with a possible D match to TRBD1 (6 bases). The CDR3 consists of 12 residues. The V end was cut by 4 bases, the J end by 6 bases, with 10 bases between. CDR1 is SNHLY, CDR2 FYNNEI, per germline. CDR3 DNA: TGTGCCAGCAGTGCCACCAGGGGCGAGCAGTACTTC. This sequence encodes CASSATRGEQYF.

This clonotype was seen only a few times. The rearrangement links TRBV29-1 to TRBJ1-1; 10 nucleotides align to TRBD1. Germline CDR1 and CDR2: SQVTM and ANQGSEA. The junction had 6 bases not matched to a gene; V was cut back by 7 bases and J by 7 bases. There are 12 residues in the CDR3. The CDR3 DNA sequence: TGCAGCGCCGGGACAGGGGAGTATGAAGCTTTCTTT. Encoded protein: CSAGTGEYEAFF.

This clonotype was seen only a few times. This chain's CDR3 is CASSSFTGELFF. For the CDR3, the DNA is TGTGCCAGCAGCAGTTTCACCGGGGAGCTGTTTTTT. V is TRBV7-9 and J is TRBJ2-2; no definite D call. V was cut by 5 bases and J by 4 bases, with 5 bases left in between. Germline-derived CDR1 and CDR2 are SEHNR and FQNEAQ (reference sequence). The CDR3 is 12 amino acids.

The chain recombines TRBV28 with TRBJ1-1, with 8 bases matching TRBD1. The CDR3 is made up of 13 amino acids. Germline loops: CDR1 MDHEN, CDR2 SYDVKM. Trimming took 8 bases from V and 6 from J; bases not matched to a gene: 8. The CDR3 DNA reads TGTGCCAGCTGCGGCAGGGGGCTCGCTGAAGCTTTCTTT. Amino acid sequence: CASCGRGLAEAFF.

Only a few counts were recorded for this clonotype. V is TRBV29-1 and J is TRBJ1-2; no clear D. This CDR3 is built from 12 residues. Germline V gene sequence: CDR1 SQVTM, CDR2 ANQGSEA. V lost 3 bases to trimming and J lost 3 bases, with 8 bases between them. The CDR3 bases are TGCAGCGTTGACGCTAAGGACTATGGCTACACCTTC. Translated, it gives CSVDAKDYGYTF. The full variable domain, its missing parts supplied by reference TRBV29-1 and TRBJ1-2, is SAVISQKPSRDICQRGTSLTIQCQVDSQVTMMFWYRQQPGQSLTLIATANQGSEATYESGFVIDKFPISRPNLTFSTLTVSNMSPEDSSIYLCSVDAKDYGYTFGSGTRLTVV.

The rearrangement joins TRBV12-3 or TRBV12-4 to TRBJ1-1, with a tentative D call TRBD1 (5 bases). The V and J ends lost 2 bases and 4 bases respectively, with 14 bases between them. This CDR3 has 15 residues. The CDR3 sequence: CASSLPQGTGTEAFF. Written as DNA, the CDR3 is TGTGCCAGCAGTTTACCGCAGGGAACGGGCACTGAAGCTTTCTTT.

This clonotype was detected only a few times. This sequence joins TRBV6-5 and TRBJ2-7; TRBD1 or TRBD2 may be the D gene (5 bases each). CDR3 size: 15 residues. V lost 3 bases and J 2 bases, leaving 14 bases between the germline ends. Looked up from germline, CDR1 is MNHEY and CDR2 is SVGAGI. As DNA, the CDR3 is TGTGCCAGCAGTTATTTCGGGACGGCGGCCTACGAGCAGTACTTC. This encodes CASSYFGTAAYEQYF.

J is TRBJ2-3 and V is TRBV7-9, with a tentative D call TRBD1 (6 bases). The CDR3 is 15 residues long. The germline V gene has CDR1 SEHNR and CDR2 FQNEAQ (reference sequence). Trimming removed 1 base from V and 0 bases from J, with 8 bases in between. In DNA, the CDR3 is TGTGCCAGCAGCTTAGTAGGGGGAAGCACAGATACGCAGTATTTT. Translation gives CASSLVGGSTDTQYF.

This sequence joins TRBV27 and TRBJ1-5; D gene uncertain. CDR3 length equals 14 residues. The germline V gene encodes CDR1 MNHEY and CDR2 SMNVEV (reference sequence). Deletions cut 3 bases from V and 2 bases from J, with 8 bases between. CDR3 sequence reads: CASSFYFGNQPQHF. CDR3 nucleotides: TGTGCCAGCAGTTTTTACTTCGGCAATCAGCCCCAGCATTTT.